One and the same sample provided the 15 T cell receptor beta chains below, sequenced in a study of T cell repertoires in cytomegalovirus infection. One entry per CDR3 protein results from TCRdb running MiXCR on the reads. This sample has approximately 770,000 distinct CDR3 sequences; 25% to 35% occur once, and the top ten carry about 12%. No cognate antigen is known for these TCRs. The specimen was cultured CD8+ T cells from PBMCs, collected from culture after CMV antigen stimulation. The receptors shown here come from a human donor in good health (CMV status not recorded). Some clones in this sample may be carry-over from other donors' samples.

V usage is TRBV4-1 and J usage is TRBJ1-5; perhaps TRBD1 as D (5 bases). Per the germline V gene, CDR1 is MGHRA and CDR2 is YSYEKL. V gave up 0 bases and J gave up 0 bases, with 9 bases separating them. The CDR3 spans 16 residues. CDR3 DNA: TGCGCCAGCAGCCAAGAGACAGTATTTAGCAATCAGCCCCAGCATTTT. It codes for CASSQETVFSNQPQHF.

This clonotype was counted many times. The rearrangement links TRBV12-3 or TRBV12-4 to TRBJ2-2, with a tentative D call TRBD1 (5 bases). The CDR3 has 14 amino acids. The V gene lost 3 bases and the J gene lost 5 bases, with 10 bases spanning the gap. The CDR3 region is CASSFWGGTGELFF. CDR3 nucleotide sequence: TGTGCCAGCAGTTTTTGGGGCGGAACCGGGGAGCTGTTTTTT.

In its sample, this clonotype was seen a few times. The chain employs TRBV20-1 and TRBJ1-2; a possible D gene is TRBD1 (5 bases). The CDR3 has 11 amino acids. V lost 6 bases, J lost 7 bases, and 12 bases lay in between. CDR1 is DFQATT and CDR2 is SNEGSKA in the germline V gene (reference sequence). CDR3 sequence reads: CSAVGGGGYTF. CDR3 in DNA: TGCAGTGCAGTTGGGGGTGGTGGCTACACCTTC.

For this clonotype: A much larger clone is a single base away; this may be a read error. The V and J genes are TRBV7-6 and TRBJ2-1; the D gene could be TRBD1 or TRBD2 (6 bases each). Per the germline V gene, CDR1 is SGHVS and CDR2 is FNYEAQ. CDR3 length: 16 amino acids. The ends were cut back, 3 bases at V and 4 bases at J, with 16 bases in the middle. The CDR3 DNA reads TGTGCCAGCAGCTTCTTAGCGGAGGGGGGTTACAATGAGCAGTTCTTC. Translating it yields CASSFLAEGGYNEQFF.

The CDR3 protein is CASSFDSYPTDTQYF. The CDR3 DNA is TGTGCCAGCAGCTTCGACAGTTATCCCACAGATACGCAGTATTTT. V is TRBV9 and J is TRBJ2-3, with D possibly being TRBD1 (5 bases). Germline lookup yields CDR1 SGDLS and CDR2 YYNGEE. The CDR3 totals 15 residues. Trimming shortened V by 4 bases and J by 2 bases, and 14 bases separated the two germline ends.

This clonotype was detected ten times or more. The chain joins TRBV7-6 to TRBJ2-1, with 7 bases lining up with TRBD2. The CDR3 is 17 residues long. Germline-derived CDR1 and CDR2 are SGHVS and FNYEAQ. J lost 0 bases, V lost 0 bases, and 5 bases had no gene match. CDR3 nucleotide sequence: TGTGCCAGCAGCTTAGCTAGCGGGCAAAGCTCCTACAATGAGCAGTTCTTC. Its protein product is CASSLASGQSSYNEQFF.

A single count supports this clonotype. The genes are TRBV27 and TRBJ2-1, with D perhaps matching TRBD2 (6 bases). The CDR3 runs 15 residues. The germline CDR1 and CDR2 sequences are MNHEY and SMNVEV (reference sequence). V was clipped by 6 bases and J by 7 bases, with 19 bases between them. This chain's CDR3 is CASRPGTPPPNEQFF. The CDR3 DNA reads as TGTGCCAGCAGACCCGGGACTCCCCCGCCAAATGAGCAGTTCTTC.

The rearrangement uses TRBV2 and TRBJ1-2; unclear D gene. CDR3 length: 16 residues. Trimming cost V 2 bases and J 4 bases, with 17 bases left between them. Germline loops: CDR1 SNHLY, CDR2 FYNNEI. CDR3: CASSEFGTEGLYGYTF. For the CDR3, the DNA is TGTGCCAGCAGTGAATTTGGAACAGAGGGCCTCTATGGCTACACCTTC.

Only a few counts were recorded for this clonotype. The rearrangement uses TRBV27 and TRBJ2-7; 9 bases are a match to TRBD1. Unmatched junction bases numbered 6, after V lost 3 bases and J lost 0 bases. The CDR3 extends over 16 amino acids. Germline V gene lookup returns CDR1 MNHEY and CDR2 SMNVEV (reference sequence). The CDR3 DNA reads TGTGCCAGCAGTTTGGGGGACAGGGCTATCTCCTACGAGCAGTACTTC. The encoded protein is CASSLGDRAISYEQYF.

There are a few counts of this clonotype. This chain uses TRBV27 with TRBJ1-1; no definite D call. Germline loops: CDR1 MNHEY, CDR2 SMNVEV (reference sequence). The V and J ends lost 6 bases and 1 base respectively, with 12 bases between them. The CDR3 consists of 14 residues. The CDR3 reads CASSRIRANTEAFF. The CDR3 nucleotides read TGTGCCAGCAGCCGTATAAGGGCGAACACTGAAGCTTTCTTT.

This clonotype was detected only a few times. As DNA, the CDR3 is TGTGCCAGCAGTTACGGGGGGGGCCGGTCCAATGAGCAGTTCTTC. Amino acid sequence: CASSYGGGRSNEQFF. V is TRBV6-6 and J is TRBJ2-1; tentatively, D is TRBD2 (7 bases). Germline V lookup: CDR1 MNHNY, CDR2 SVGAGI (reference sequence). V was trimmed by 2 bases and J by 6 bases, leaving 14 bases between them. The CDR3 runs 15 residues.

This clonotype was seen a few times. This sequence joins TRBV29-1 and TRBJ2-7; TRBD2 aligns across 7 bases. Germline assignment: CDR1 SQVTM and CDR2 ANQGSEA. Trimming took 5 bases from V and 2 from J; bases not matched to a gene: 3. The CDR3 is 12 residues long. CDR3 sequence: CSVKGGPYEQYF. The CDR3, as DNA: TGCAGCGTTAAGGGAGGGCCCTACGAGCAGTACTTC.

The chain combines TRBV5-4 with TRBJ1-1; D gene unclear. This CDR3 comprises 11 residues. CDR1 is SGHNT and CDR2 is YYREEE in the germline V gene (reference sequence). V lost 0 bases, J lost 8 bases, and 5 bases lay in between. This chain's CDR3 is CASSLGKEAFF. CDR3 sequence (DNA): TGTGCCAGCAGCTTGGGTAAGGAAGCTTTCTTT.

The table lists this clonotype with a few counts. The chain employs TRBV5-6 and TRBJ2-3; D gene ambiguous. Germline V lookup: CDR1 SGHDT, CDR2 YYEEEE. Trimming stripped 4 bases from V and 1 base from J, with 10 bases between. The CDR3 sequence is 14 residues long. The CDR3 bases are TGTGCCAGCAGCCCCGACTGGGGCACAGATACGCAGTATTTT. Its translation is CASSPDWGTDTQYF.

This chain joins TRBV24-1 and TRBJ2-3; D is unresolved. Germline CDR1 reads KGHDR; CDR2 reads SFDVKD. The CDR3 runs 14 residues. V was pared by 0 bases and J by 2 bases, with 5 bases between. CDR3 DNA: TGTGCCACCAGTGATTTGCGATTCACAGATACGCAGTATTTT. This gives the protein CATSDLRFTDTQYF.